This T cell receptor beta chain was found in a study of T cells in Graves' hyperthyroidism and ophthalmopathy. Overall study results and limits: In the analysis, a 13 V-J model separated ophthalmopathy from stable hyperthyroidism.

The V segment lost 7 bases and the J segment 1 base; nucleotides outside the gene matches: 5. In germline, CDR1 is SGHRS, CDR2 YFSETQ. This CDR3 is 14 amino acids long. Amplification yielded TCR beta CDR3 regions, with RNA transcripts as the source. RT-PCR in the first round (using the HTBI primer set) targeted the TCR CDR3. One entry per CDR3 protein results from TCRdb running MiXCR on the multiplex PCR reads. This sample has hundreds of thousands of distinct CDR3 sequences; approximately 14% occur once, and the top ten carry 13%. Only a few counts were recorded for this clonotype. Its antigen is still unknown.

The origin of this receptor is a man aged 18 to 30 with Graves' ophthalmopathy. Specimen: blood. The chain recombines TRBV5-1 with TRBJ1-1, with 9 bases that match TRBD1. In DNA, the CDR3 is TGCGCCAGCGAGGCGGGACAGGGGAACACTGAAGCTTTCTTT. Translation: CASEAGQGNTEAFF.